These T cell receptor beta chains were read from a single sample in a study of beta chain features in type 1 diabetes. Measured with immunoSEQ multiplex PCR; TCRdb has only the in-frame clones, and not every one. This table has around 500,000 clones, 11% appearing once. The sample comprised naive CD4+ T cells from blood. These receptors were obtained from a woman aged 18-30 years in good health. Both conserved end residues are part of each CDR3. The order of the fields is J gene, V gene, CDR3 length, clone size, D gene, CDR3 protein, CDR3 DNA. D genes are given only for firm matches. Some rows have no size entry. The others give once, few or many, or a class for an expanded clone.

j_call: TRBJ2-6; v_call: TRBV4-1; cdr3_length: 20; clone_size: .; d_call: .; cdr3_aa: CASSRSGFSGTTFGANVLTF; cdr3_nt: TGCGCCAGCAGCCGCTCAGGGTTTTCGGGGACAACCTTTGGGGCCAACGTCCTGACTTTC
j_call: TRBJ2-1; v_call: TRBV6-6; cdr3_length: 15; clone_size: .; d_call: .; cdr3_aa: CASSYNGRENNEQFF; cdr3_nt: TGTGCCAGCAGTTACAACGGGCGGGAAAACAATGAGCAGTTCTTC
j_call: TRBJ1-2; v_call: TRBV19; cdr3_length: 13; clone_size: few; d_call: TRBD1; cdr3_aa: CASRRDRSYGYTF; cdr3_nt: TGTGCCAGTAGGAGGGACAGATCCTATGGCTACACCTTC
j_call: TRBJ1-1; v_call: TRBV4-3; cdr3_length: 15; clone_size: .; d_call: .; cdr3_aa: CASSQKGRLNTEAFF; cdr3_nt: TGCGCCAGCAGCCAGAAGGGACGTTTGAACACTGAAGCTTTCTTT
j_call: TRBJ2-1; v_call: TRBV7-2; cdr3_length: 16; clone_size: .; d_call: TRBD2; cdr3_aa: CASSSPAGGLNNEQFF; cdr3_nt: TGTGCCAGCAGCTCCCCGGCGGGGGGCTTAAACAATGAGCAGTTCTTC
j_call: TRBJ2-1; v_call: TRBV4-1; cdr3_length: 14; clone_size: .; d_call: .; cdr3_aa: CASSRLTSNNEQFF; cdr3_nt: TGCGCCAGCAGCCGACTGACTAGTAACAATGAGCAGTTCTTC
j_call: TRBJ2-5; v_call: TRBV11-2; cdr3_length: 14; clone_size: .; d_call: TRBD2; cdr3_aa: CASSTTSGIETQYF; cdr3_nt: TGTGCCAGCAGTACGACTAGCGGGATAGAGACCCAGTACTTC
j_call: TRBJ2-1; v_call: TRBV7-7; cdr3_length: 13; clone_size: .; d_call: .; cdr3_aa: CASSLDRGNEQFF; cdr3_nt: TGTGCCAGCAGCTTAGATCGGGGGAATGAGCAGTTCTTC
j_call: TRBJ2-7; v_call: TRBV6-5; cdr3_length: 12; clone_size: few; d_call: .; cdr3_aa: CASRKGNTPQYF; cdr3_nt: TGTGCCAGCAGGAAGGGAAACACCCCTCAGTACTTC
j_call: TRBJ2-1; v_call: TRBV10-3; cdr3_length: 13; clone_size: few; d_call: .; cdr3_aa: CAISLAGEYEQFF; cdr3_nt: TGTGCCATCAGTTTGGCAGGGGAGTATGAGCAGTTCTTC
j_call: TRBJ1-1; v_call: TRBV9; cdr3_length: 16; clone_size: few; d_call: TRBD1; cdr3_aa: CASSPQETGTNTEAFF; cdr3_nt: TGTGCCAGCAGCCCACAGGAGACAGGGACGAACACTGAAGCTTTCTTT
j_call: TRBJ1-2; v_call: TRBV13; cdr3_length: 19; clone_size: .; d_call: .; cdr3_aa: CASSRSTPGRGRRNYGYTF; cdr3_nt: TGTGCCAGCAGCCGATCGACCCCGGGCAGGGGAAGGAGGAACTATGGCTACACCTTC
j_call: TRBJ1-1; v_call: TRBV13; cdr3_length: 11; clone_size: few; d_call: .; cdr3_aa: CASSLDTEAFF; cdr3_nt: TGTGCCAGCAGCTTGGACACTGAAGCTTTCTTT
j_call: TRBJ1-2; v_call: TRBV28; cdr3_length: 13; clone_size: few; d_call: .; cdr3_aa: CASSDRVNYGYTF; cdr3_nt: TGTGCCAGCAGTGACCGGGTGAACTATGGCTACACCTTC
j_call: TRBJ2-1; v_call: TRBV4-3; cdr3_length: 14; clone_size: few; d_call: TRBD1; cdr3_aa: CASSRDRGGNEQFF; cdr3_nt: TGCGCCAGCAGCCGGGACAGGGGGGGCAATGAGCAGTTCTTC
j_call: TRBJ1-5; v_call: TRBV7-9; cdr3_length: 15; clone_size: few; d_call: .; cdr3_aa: CASSRRTADNQPQHF; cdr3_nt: TGTGCCAGCAGCCGTAGGACAGCAGATAATCAGCCCCAGCATTTT
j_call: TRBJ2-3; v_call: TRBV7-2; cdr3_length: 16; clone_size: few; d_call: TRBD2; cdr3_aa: CASSPRNSGGADTQYF; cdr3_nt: TGTGCCAGCAGCCCCCGGAATAGCGGGGGGGCAGATACGCAGTATTTT
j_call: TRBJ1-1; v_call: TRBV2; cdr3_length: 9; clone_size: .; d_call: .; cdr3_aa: CASRIEAFF; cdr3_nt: TGTGCCAGCAGGATTGAAGCTTTCTTT
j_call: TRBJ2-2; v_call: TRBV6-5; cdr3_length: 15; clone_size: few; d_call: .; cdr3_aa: CASSYGKLVTGELFF; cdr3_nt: TGTGCCAGCAGTTACGGGAAGCTGGTCACCGGGGAGCTGTTTTTT
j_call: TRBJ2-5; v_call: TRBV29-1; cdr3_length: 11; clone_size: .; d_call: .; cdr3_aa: CSVSLPETQYF; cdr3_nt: TGCAGCGTTAGTCTCCCAGAGACCCAGTACTTC
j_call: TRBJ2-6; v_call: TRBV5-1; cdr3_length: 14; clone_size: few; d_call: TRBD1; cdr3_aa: CASSPGQGDNVLTF; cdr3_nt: TGCGCCAGCAGCCCTGGACAGGGTGATAACGTCCTGACTTTC
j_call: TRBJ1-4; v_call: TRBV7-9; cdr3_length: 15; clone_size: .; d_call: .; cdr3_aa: CASSPVGTTNEKLFF; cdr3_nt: TGTGCCAGCAGTCCCGTGGGAACAACTAATGAAAAACTGTTTTTT
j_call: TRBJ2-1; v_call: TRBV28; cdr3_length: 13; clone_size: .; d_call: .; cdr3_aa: CASSLGQPNEQFF; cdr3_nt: TGTGCCAGCAGCTTGGGGCAGCCCAATGAGCAGTTCTTC
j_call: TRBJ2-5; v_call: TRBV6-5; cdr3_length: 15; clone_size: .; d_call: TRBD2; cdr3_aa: CASSNGLAVGMTQYF; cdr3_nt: TGTGCCAGCAGTAACGGACTAGCGGTGGGCATGACCCAGTACTTC
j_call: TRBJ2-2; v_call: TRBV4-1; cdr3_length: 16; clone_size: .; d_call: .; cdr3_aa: CASSQGRGSNTGELFF; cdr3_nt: TGCGCCAGCAGCCAAGGCCGGGGGTCGAACACCGGGGAGCTGTTTTTT
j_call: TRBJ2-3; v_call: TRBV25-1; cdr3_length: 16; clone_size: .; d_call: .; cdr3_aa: CASSARLATSTDTQYF; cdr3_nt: TGTGCCAGCAGTGCTCGGCTAGCGACTAGCACAGATACGCAGTATTTT
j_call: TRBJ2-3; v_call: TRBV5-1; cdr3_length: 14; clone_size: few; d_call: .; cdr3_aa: CASSLRDSSSTQYF; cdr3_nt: TGCGCCAGCAGCTTACGAGACAGCTCAAGTACGCAGTATTTT
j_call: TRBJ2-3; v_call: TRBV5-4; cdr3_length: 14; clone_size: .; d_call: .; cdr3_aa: CASSQVVAGDTQYF; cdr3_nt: TGTGCCAGCAGCCAGGTGGTAGCTGGAGATACGCAGTATTTT
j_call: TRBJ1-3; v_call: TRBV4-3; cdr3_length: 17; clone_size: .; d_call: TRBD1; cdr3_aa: CASSYYAGTGSGNTIYF; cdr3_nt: TGCGCCAGCAGCTACTACGCCGGGACAGGGAGTGGAAACACCATATATTTT
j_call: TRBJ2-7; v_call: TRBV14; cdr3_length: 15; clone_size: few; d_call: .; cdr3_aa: CASSQVGGSSYEQYF; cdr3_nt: TGTGCCAGCAGCCAAGTAGGGGGATCGTCCTACGAGCAGTACTTC
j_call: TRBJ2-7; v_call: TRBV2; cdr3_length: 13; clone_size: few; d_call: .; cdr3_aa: CASSDTFLDEQYF; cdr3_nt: TGTGCCAGCAGTGATACATTCCTTGACGAGCAGTACTTC